One sample yielded the 9 T cell receptor beta chains listed below, sequenced in a study of CD8 T cells in ankylosing spondylitis. TCRdb fed the 5' RACE reads into MiXCR, producing one record per CDR3 protein. This table has 200,000 to 250,000 distinct CDR3 sequences, around 24% appearing once. Sequenced sample: blood, either unsorted or a sorted T cell fraction (not recorded which). These receptors were collected from a male donor with ankylosing spondylitis or in good health (not recorded which).

The chain recombines TRBV7-3 with TRBJ2-5, with D tentatively TRBD1 (6 bases). Germline lookup yields CDR1 SGHTA and CDR2 FQGTGA. The CDR3 is made up of 15 amino acids. Trimming removed 5 bases from V and 5 bases from J, with 18 bases in between. The CDR3 here is CASSQGTARTETQYF. The CDR3 region has the DNA TGTGCCAGCAGCCAGGGGACCGCGCGTACGGAGACCCAGTACTTC. Full variable domain (remainder filled in from reference TRBV7-3 and TRBJ2-5): GAGVSQTPSNKVTEKGKYVELRCDPISGHTALYWYRQSLGQGPEFLIYFQGTGAADDSGLPNDRFFAVRPEGSVSTLKIQRTERGDSAVYLCASSQGTARTETQYFGPGTRLLVL.

V is TRBV20-1 and J is TRBJ2-1, with D possibly matching TRBD2 (6 bases). Germline-derived CDR1 and CDR2 are DFQATT and SNEGSKA (reference sequence). This CDR3 region has 15 residues. Trimming cost V 5 bases and J 4 bases, with 18 bases left between them. CDR3 nucleotide sequence: TGCAGTGCTTACCCCGGGACTGGGAGGTACAATGAGCAGTTCTTC. It translates to CSAYPGTGRYNEQFF.

This clonotype was picked up many times. The chain carries TRBV12-5 and TRBJ1-1; 9 bases match TRBD1. CDR3 length: 13 amino acids. From germline, CDR1 is LGHNT and CDR2 FRNRAP. V gave up 5 bases and J gave up 10 bases; unmatched junction bases: 8. The CDR3 region has the DNA TGTGCTAGTGGTCTTTCGGGACAGGGTGTAGCTTTCTTT. Translating gives CASGLSGQGVAFF.

This clonotype came up many times. The CDR3 DNA reads as TGTGCCAGCAGTTTCGGGACTAGCGGCTACAATGAGCAGTTCTTC. Translation: CASSFGTSGYNEQFF. The V call is TRBV12-3 or TRBV12-4, the J call TRBJ2-1, with 11 positions matching TRBD2. The V gene end was trimmed by 3 bases and the J gene end by 3 bases; junction bases not matched to a gene: 1. The CDR3 has 15 amino acids.

This clonotype showed up many times. The chain links TRBV20-1 to TRBJ1-1, with D unclear. This CDR3 is built from 15 residues. Germline CDR1 is DFQATT and CDR2 is SNEGSKA (reference sequence). Trimming stripped 4 bases from V and 5 bases from J, with 20 bases between. This CDR3 is CSAIPFSAGLTEAFF. Written as DNA, the CDR3 is TGCAGTGCTATCCCTTTTTCGGCGGGTTTGACTGAAGCTTTCTTT.

This rearrangement joins TRBV9 to TRBJ1-2; a possible D gene is TRBD1 (5 bases). The CDR3 length is 14 residues. Germline V lookup: CDR1 SGDLS, CDR2 YYNGEE. V was pared by 3 bases and J by 1 base, with 10 bases between. The CDR3 bases are TGTGCCAGCAGCGCCCTCGGGGGTAACTATGGCTACACCTTC. Translating it yields CASSALGGNYGYTF.

This clonotype was observed at least ten times. J is TRBJ2-7 and V is TRBV7-9; TRBD1 aligns across 9 bases. The junction had 9 bases not matched to a gene; V was cut back by 5 bases and J by 7 bases. The CDR3 is 14 amino acids. The germline V gene has CDR1 SEHNR and CDR2 FQNEAQ (reference sequence). The CDR3 loop is CASSPRDRASEQYF. The DNA of the CDR3 is TGTGCCAGCAGCCCCCGGGACAGGGCATCTGAGCAGTACTTC. Filled out from reference TRBV7-9 and TRBJ2-7, the complete variable domain reads DTGVSQNPRHKITKRGQNVTFRCDPISEHNRLYWYRQTLGQGPEFLTYFQNEAQLEKSRLLSDRFSAERPKGSFSTLEIQRTEQGDSAMYLCASSPRDRASEQYFGPGTRLTVT.

The chain couples TRBV10-3 to TRBJ2-7, with 9 bases matching TRBD1. The germline V gene encodes CDR1 ENHRY and CDR2 SYGVKD. The V and J ends lost 11 bases and 5 bases, in that order; junction bases with no gene match: 13. The CDR3 has 14 amino acids. The CDR3 DNA sequence: TGTGCCGCAACCCCGGGACAGGGTATCCACGAGCAGTACTTC. This gives the protein CAATPGQGIHEQYF.

This clonotype was seen more than once but under ten times. This chain connects TRBV18 to TRBJ2-5, with 8 bases fitting TRBD1. V gave up 6 bases and J gave up 5 bases; unmatched junction bases: 8. Germline V gene sequence: CDR1 KGHSH, CDR2 LQKENI. This CDR3 contains 14 residues. CDR3 sequence: CASSPTGDVETQYF. The DNA of the CDR3 is TGTGCCAGCTCGCCGACAGGGGATGTTGAGACCCAGTACTTC.